The 29 T cell receptor beta chains in this list originate from one sample, sequenced in a study of technical replicates of blood from a handful of donors. Measured with immunoSEQ multiplex PCR; TCRdb has only the in-frame clones, and not every one. Here the sample spans roughly 71,000 clones, nearly 97% being singletons. Sequences were obtained from T cells isolated from PBMCs. These receptors originate from a human donor in good health.

The V call is TRBV30, the J call TRBJ1-4, with 7 bases aligning to TRBD1. The CDR3 is 15 amino acids. Germline V lookup: CDR1 GTSNPN, CDR2 SVGIG (reference sequence). After removal of 5 bases from V and 4 bases from J, the junction contained 10 bases not matched to a gene. CDR3 amino acids: CAWDSPRDSNEKLFF. CDR3 nucleotide sequence: TGTGCCTGGGATAGCCCCCGGGACAGTAATGAAAAACTGTTTTTT. Full variable domain (remainder filled in from reference TRBV30 and TRBJ1-4): SQTIHQWPATLVQPVGSPLSLECTVEGTSNPNLYWYRQAAGRGLQLLFYSVGIGQISSEVPQNLSASRPQDRQFILSSKKLLLSDSGFYLCAWDSPRDSNEKLFFGSGTQLSVL.

The chain recombines TRBV2 with TRBJ2-5; D gene unclear. The ends were cut back, 4 bases at V and 5 bases at J, with 5 bases in the middle. Germline V gene sequence: CDR1 SNHLY, CDR2 FYNNEI. This CDR3 has 11 residues. In DNA, the CDR3 is TGTGCCAGCAGTGTAATTGAGACCCAGTACTTC. Translation: CASSVIETQYF.

The chain uses TRBV19 and TRBJ2-7; TRBD2 agrees at 10 bases. The J segment lost 7 bases and the V segment lost 4 bases, leaving 13 bases of the junction unmatched. The CDR3 contains 16 residues. Germline values: CDR1 LNHDA, CDR2 SQIVND (reference sequence). The CDR3 is CASSRLGLAGDEEQYF. The CDR3 nucleotides read TGTGCCAGTAGTAGGCTGGGGCTAGCGGGAGATGAAGAGCAGTACTTC. Supplemented by reference TRBV19 and TRBJ2-7, the full variable domain reads DGGITQSPKYLFRKEGQNVTLSCEQNLNHDAMYWYRQDPGQGLRLIYYSQIVNDFQKGDIAEGYSVSREKKESFPLTVTSAQKNPTAFYLCASSRLGLAGDEEQYFGPGTRLTVT.

The chain carries TRBV10-3 and TRBJ1-2; no firm D call. Per the germline V gene, CDR1 is ENHRY and CDR2 is SYGVKD. The CDR3 extends over 14 amino acids. V was clipped by 1 base and J by 1 base, with 7 bases between them. CDR3 region: CAISEYERNYGYTF. In DNA form, the CDR3 reads TGTGCCATCAGTGAGTATGAGCGTAACTATGGCTACACCTTC.

This chain's CDR3 is CASSYSVSSPQHF. The DNA of the CDR3 is TGTGCCAGCAGTTACTCTGTGTCATCGCCCCAGCATTTT. The rearrangement joins TRBV6-6 to TRBJ1-5; D remains ambiguous. CDR3 length: 13 residues. Germline CDR1 reads MNHNY; CDR2 reads SVGAGI (reference sequence). V dropped 0 bases and J dropped 9 bases, with 9 bases sitting between them.

The chain employs TRBV2 and TRBJ2-3; D call uncertain. The CDR3 runs to 13 residues. V was pared by 3 bases and J by 5 bases, with 9 bases between. CDR1 is SNHLY and CDR2 is FYNNEI in the germline V gene. Written as DNA, the CDR3 is TGTGCCAGCAGTGATTTCGAGCAAGATACGCAGTATTTT. Translating gives CASSDFEQDTQYF.

The genes are TRBV7-9 and TRBJ1-6; D gene unclear. CDR1 SEHNR and CDR2 FQNEAQ come from the germline V gene (reference sequence). This CDR3 spans 11 amino acids. Trimming removed 3 bases from V and 9 bases from J, with 3 bases in between. The CDR3 reads CASSFGSPLHF. The CDR3 DNA reads TGTGCCAGCAGCTTCGGTTCACCCCTCCACTTT.

The V gene is TRBV10-3, the J gene TRBJ1-4; 9 bases line up with TRBD1. This CDR3 comprises 17 residues. After removal of 6 bases from V and 1 base from J, the junction contained 9 bases not matched to a gene. The germline CDR1 and CDR2 sequences are ENHRY and SYGVKD. The CDR3 DNA sequence: TGTGCCATCAGCCCCACTGGGACAGGGCGAACTAATGAAAAACTGTTTTTT. Translating gives CAISPTGTGRTNEKLFF.

In this sample, this clone turned up once. The V call is TRBV11-2, the J call TRBJ1-2; D remains ambiguous. V dropped 5 bases and J dropped 2 bases, with 6 bases sitting between them. The CDR3 is made up of 12 amino acids. CDR1 is SGHAT and CDR2 is FQNNGV in the germline V gene. CDR3 protein: CASSPLNYGYTF. For the CDR3, the DNA is TGTGCCAGCAGCCCCCTAAACTATGGCTACACCTTC.

The rearrangement joins TRBV9 to TRBJ1-5, with D tentatively TRBD1 (5 bases). The CDR3 sequence is 17 residues long. V was clipped by 0 bases and J by 4 bases, with 17 bases between them. Germline V gene data show CDR1 as SGDLS and CDR2 as YYNGEE. The CDR3 nucleotides read TGTGCCAGCAGCGTAGGGGGGGGGTTATCGGGGAATCAGCCCCAGCATTTT. It yields the protein CASSVGGGLSGNQPQHF.

The chain has TRBV29-1 and TRBJ1-4; D is possibly TRBD1 (6 bases). Germline CDR1 SQVTM, CDR2 ANQGSEA. V lost 6 bases and J lost 5, with 16 bases in between. This CDR3 has 14 residues. The CDR3, as DNA: TGCAGCGTACGTCAGGGGACACAGAATGAAAAACTGTTTTTT. Its protein product is CSVRQGTQNEKLFF.

This rearrangement joins TRBV5-8 to TRBJ2-7; 7 bases are shared with TRBD1. V lost 3 bases to trimming and J lost 2 bases; unmatched junction nucleotides: 8. Germline-derived CDR1 and CDR2 are SGHTS and YDEGEE. This CDR3 is built from 15 residues. In nucleotides, the CDR3 is TGTGCCAGCAGCTCCCCGAGCAGGGGGACCTACGAGCAGTACTTC. Translating it yields CASSSPSRGTYEQYF.

This chain joins TRBV19 and TRBJ1-2; D might be TRBD1 (5 bases). The CDR3 totals 16 residues. Germline CDR1 reads LNHDA; CDR2 reads SQIVND (reference sequence). Deletions cut 7 bases from V and 8 bases from J, with 26 bases between. The CDR3 DNA reads TGTGCCAGTACTGCGGCGGGGCTGTTCGGACTCGGCGGCTACACCTTC. It is translated as CASTAAGLFGLGGYTF.

The chain employs TRBV2 and TRBJ2-3; 9 bases fit TRBD2. Losses at the gene ends were 7 bases for V and 4 bases for J; bases not matched to a gene: 9. The germline gives CDR1 SNHLY, CDR2 FYNNEI. The CDR3 has 15 residues. The CDR3 reads CASNLPAGGPDTQYF. DNA for the CDR3: TGTGCCAGCAATTTACCAGCGGGGGGCCCAGATACGCAGTATTTT.

The chain is built from TRBV28 and TRBJ1-2; tentatively, D is TRBD1 (5 bases). CDR1 is MDHEN, CDR2 SYDVKM, per germline. This CDR3 has 14 residues. V was cut by 0 bases and J by 1 base, with 6 bases left in between. The CDR3, as DNA: TGTGCCAGCAGTTTATGGGGGGGTAACTATGGCTACACCTTC. As protein: CASSLWGGNYGYTF.

The rearrangement joins TRBV6-1 to TRBJ1-1, with a possible D match to TRBD1 (6 bases). This CDR3 contains 15 residues. The V and J ends lost 1 base and 2 bases respectively, with 11 bases between them. CDR1 MNHNS and CDR2 SASEGT come from the germline V gene. Written as DNA, the CDR3 is TGTGCCAGCAGTGAAGGGACAGCGGGAAACACTGAAGCTTTCTTT. Translation: CASSEGTAGNTEAFF.

The V gene is TRBV28, the J gene TRBJ1-1; 7 bases align to TRBD1. Germline CDR1 MDHEN, CDR2 SYDVKM. Trimming took 3 bases from V and 8 from J; bases not matched to a gene: 12. This CDR3 is built from 15 residues. This CDR3 is CASSFVGGQPSEAFF. The CDR3 DNA follows: TGTGCCAGCAGTTTCGTGGGGGGACAGCCTTCGGAAGCTTTCTTT.

The chain uses TRBV7-7 and TRBJ2-1; 9 bases map to TRBD1. This CDR3 comprises 15 residues. The V segment lost 5 bases and the J segment 2 bases; nucleotides outside the gene matches: 4. Germline V gene data show CDR1 as SSHAT and CDR2 as FNYEAQ (reference sequence). Here the CDR3 DNA reads TGTGCCAGCAGCCCGTGGGACAGGGCCTACAATGAGCAGTTCTTC. It codes for CASSPWDRAYNEQFF.

This sequence joins TRBV27 and TRBJ2-1, with 11 nucleotides matching TRBD2. Trimming took 0 bases from V and 4 from J; bases not matched to a gene: 5. Looked up from germline, CDR1 is MNHEY and CDR2 is SMNVEV (reference sequence). The CDR3 runs to 17 residues. CDR3 nucleotides: TGTGCCAGCAGTTTATCTAGCGGGAGGGCCGATTACAATGAGCAGTTCTTC. Residues: CASSLSSGRADYNEQFF.

The V and J genes are TRBV13 and TRBJ1-2; D remains unclear. Trimming removed 6 bases from V and 4 bases from J, with 18 bases in between. This CDR3 is built from 15 residues. Germline lookup yields CDR1 PRHDT and CDR2 FYEKMQ (reference sequence). CDR3 sequence reads: CASSSWLRGSYGYTF. The CDR3 DNA follows: TGTGCCAGCAGTAGTTGGCTAAGAGGGAGCTATGGCTACACCTTC.

The chain links TRBV7-9 to TRBJ2-3; TRBD1 matches 10 bases. The CDR3 contains 15 residues. With V trimmed by 3 bases and J by 4 bases, 4 bases remained unmatched. Looked up from germline, CDR1 is SEHNR and CDR2 is FQNEAQ (reference sequence). Here the CDR3 reads CASSLRTGGADTQYF. The DNA of the CDR3 is TGTGCCAGCAGCTTGAGGACAGGGGGGGCAGATACGCAGTATTTT.

The CDR3 sequence is CASSPPQSGLFF. CDR3 nucleotide sequence: TGTGCCAGCTCACCACCACAGAGCGGGCTGTTTTTT. The chain has TRBV18 and TRBJ2-2, with D possibly matching TRBD2 (5 bases). CDR1 KGHSH and CDR2 LQKENI come from the germline V gene. CDR3 length: 12 residues. Trimming removed 0 bases at V and 13 bases at J, with 9 bases between. The full variable domain, its missing parts supplied by reference TRBV18 and TRBJ2-2, is NAGVMQNPRHLVRRRGQEARLRCSPMKGHSHVYWYRQLPEEGLKFMVYLQKENIIDESGMPKERFSAEFPKEGPSILRIQQVVRGDSAAYFCASSPPQSGLFFGEGSRLTVL.

This clone occurred once. CDR3 sequence reads: CATDSPTDTQYF. The CDR3, as DNA: TGTGCCACGGACAGCCCCACAGATACGCAGTATTTT. V and J are TRBV19 and TRBJ2-3; a weak D match, TRBD1 (6 bases). V was pared by 10 bases and J by 2 bases, with 10 bases between. Germline V gene data show CDR1 as LNHDA and CDR2 as SQIVND (reference sequence). This CDR3 contains 12 residues.

This clone appeared once. The rearrangement links TRBV11-3 to TRBJ1-1; D gene ambiguous. The V and J ends lost 5 bases and 3 bases respectively, with 10 bases between them. The germline V gene encodes CDR1 SGHNT and CDR2 YENEEA. The CDR3 contains 13 residues. The CDR3 sequence is CASSLVVDTEAFF. CDR3 bases: TGTGCCAGCAGCCTGGTAGTAGACACTGAAGCTTTCTTT.

V is TRBV5-1 and J is TRBJ2-7; TRBD2 matches 11 bases. Germline CDR1 is SGHRS and CDR2 is YFSETQ. The J segment lost 3 bases and the V segment lost 4 bases, leaving 3 bases of the junction unmatched. The CDR3 length is 14 residues. The chain's CDR3 is CASSMTSGNYEQYF. The DNA for the CDR3 is TGCGCCAGCAGCATGACTAGCGGGAACTACGAGCAGTACTTC.

This chain connects TRBV21-1 to TRBJ2-7; the table's D gene call, TRBD1, was not cross checked with the DNA. TRBV21-1 is listed as a pseudogene. The CDR3 has 18 amino acids. In DNA, the CDR3 is TGTGCCAGCAGCAAAGGGATGTGGGCGGGACAGGGGGCTTGCGAGCAGTACTTC. Translated, it gives CASSKGMWAGQGACEQYF.

The genes are TRBV6-1 and TRBJ1-1; possibly TRBD1 for D (6 bases). Looked up from germline, CDR1 is MNHNS and CDR2 is SASEGT. The V and J ends lost 4 bases and 1 base respectively, with 13 bases between them. CDR3 length: 15 residues. The CDR3 sequence is CASSGRTASNTEAFF. The CDR3 DNA reads as TGTGCCAGCAGTGGGCGGACAGCCTCGAACACTGAAGCTTTCTTT.

The chain employs TRBV21-1 and TRBJ2-1; TRBD2, the table's D call, lacks a check against the DNA. TRBV21-1 is given as a pseudogene. This CDR3 spans 15 amino acids. In nucleotides, the CDR3 is TGTGCCAGCAGCCGCAGGACTAGGAAGGGCGATGAGCAGTTCTTC. This codes for CASSRRTRKGDEQFF.

For the CDR3, the DNA is TGTGCCAGCAGTTCTTGGACTAGCGGGAGCAACGAGCAGTACTTC. Its protein is CASSSWTSGSNEQYF. The chain links TRBV28 to TRBJ2-7, with 13 nucleotides matching TRBD2. Losses at the gene ends were 4 bases for V and 5 bases for J; bases not matched to a gene: 5. The CDR3 consists of 15 residues. Germline assignment: CDR1 MDHEN and CDR2 SYDVKM. Based on the CDR3 plus reference TRBV28 and TRBJ2-7, the full variable domain is DVKVTQSSRYLVKRTGEKVFLECVQDMDHENMFWYRQDPGLGLRLIYFSYDVKMKEKGDIPEGYSVSREKKERFSLILESASTNQTSMYLCASSSWTSGSNEQYFGPGTRLTVT.